This T cell receptor beta chain was observed in a study of Ad26.COV2.S vaccination and SARS-CoV-2 variants. The table came from immunoSEQ multiplex PCR; TCRdb's copy has only in-frame clones and leaves some out. The top ten clones hold 5% of a sample with about 350,000 clones, 85% to 90% of them seen once. The study's findings and limits: Substantial post-vaccination breadth of spike-specific CD8+ and CD4+ T cell responses was reported. Vaccine recipients surpassed placebo recipients in spike-specific TCR breadth.

V lost 0 bases, J lost 4 bases, and 8 bases lay in between. There are 14 residues in the CDR3. Germline-derived CDR1 and CDR2 are KGHSH and LQKENI. Regarding this clone: What it binds is not known.

Treatment of the sample: around 19 received Ad26.COV2.S at low or high dose, single or two shots; 5 received placebo; per-sample allocation not given. Material that was analyzed had been drawn on day 63 after the first vaccine or placebo injection. Specimen: peripheral blood, collected in a trial of Ad26.COV2.S vaccine versus placebo. The rearrangement uses TRBV18 and TRBJ2-3, with D maybe TRBD2 (5 bases). The TCR sequence derives from a person between 18 and 59 years old who received the Ad26.COV2.S COVID-19 vaccine or a placebo. CDR3 loop: CASSPPLAADTQYF. The CDR3 DNA follows: TGTGCCAGCTCACCACCCCTAGCTGCAGATACGCAGTATTTT.